These 5 T cell receptor beta chains originate from one sample sequenced in a study of siplizumab effects on memory and regulatory T cells. The method was immunoSEQ multiplex PCR; TCRdb's version includes in-frame clones alone and lacks a portion of them. Among approximately 120,000 clones, roughly nine tenths were seen once, and the ten largest hold 0.75%. What was sequenced was Tregs sorted from blood. Source of these receptors: a human donor in good health.

J is TRBJ2-2 and V is TRBV6-5; D call uncertain. This CDR3 comprises 13 residues. Between the trimmed V and J ends, which lost 6 bases and 2 bases, there was a span of 7 bases. Germline lookup yields CDR1 MNHEY and CDR2 SVGAGI. This chain's CDR3 is CASREKNTGELFF. In DNA, the CDR3 is TGTGCCAGCAGGGAAAAAAACACCGGGGAGCTGTTTTTT.

The V and J genes are TRBV18 and TRBJ2-1, with D perhaps being TRBD1 or TRBD2 (5 bases each). The CDR3 is 14 residues long. Trimming removed 5 bases from V and 4 bases from J, with 12 bases in between. Looked up from germline, CDR1 is KGHSH and CDR2 is LQKENI. For the CDR3, the DNA is TGTGCCAGCTCAGAGGGACGGACGTACAATGAGCAGTTCTTC. Translation gives CASSEGRTYNEQFF.

The V and J genes are TRBV11-3 and TRBJ2-7; 9 nucleotides agree with TRBD2. V shed 5 bases, J shed 5 bases, and the junction held 4 bases outside the gene matches. The length of the CDR3 is 13 residues. The germline V gene has CDR1 SGHNT and CDR2 YENEEA. CDR3 protein: CASSPSGRNEQYF. In DNA form, the CDR3 reads TGTGCCAGCAGCCCAAGCGGGAGGAACGAGCAGTACTTC.

V gene TRBV19 combines with J gene TRBJ1-4; 8 bases fit TRBD1. The junction had 15 bases not matched to a gene; V was cut back by 9 bases and J by 0 bases. Per germline, CDR1 LNHDA and CDR2 SQIVND (reference sequence). This CDR3 is 18 amino acids long. For the CDR3, the DNA is TGTGCCAGAGGACAAGGGACAGGAGTTGATACAACTAATGAAAAACTGTTTTTT. Its translation is CARGQGTGVDTTNEKLFF.

The V and J genes are TRBV18 and TRBJ2-7; D possibly matches TRBD1 or TRBD2 (5 bases each). The CDR3 length is 19 residues. CDR1 is KGHSH and CDR2 is LQKENI in the germline V gene. Trimming cost V 6 bases and J 3 bases, with 30 bases left between them. The CDR3 DNA reads as TGTGCCAGCTCGCTTTTCTCCGGGACCTCCGGAAGTGGGGGCTACGAGCAGTACTTC. Protein sequence: CASSLFSGTSGSGGYEQYF.